This is a list of T cell receptor beta chains from one sample in a study of CD8 T cells in Susac syndrome. TCRdb called the immunoSEQ multiplex PCR reads again in MiXCR, with one record for every CDR3 protein. The sample includes more than 100,000 distinct CDR3 sequences, over 90% of them seen just once. Sequenced: CD4+ T cells from PBMCs. The receptors here all came from a human donor in good health. CDR3s include the opening cysteine and the closing phenylalanine or tryptophan. The D gene is left open where the match is weak. Expanded clones get a size class; other rows say once, few or many, or leave the size out.

NA TRBD1 TRBJ2-7 TRBV12-3/TRBV12-4 CASSSGQGRYEQYF TGTGCCAGCAGCTCGGGACAGGGTCGGTACGAGCAGTACTTC
NA NA TRBJ2-2 TRBV7-2 CASSFGRVDTGELFF TGTGCCAGCAGCTTTGGCAGGGTGGACACCGGGGAGCTGTTTTTT
NA NA TRBJ2-5 TRBV20-1 CSATRTDLETQYF TGCAGTGCTACACGGACAGACTTAGAGACCCAGTACTTC
NA TRBD1 TRBJ1-1 TRBV29-1 CSVERQGVTEAFF TGCAGCGTTGAGCGACAGGGAGTAACTGAAGCTTTCTTT
NA NA TRBJ2-5 TRBV7-2 CASSSTSSVGTQYF TGTGCCAGCAGCTCGACTAGTAGCGTAGGGACCCAGTACTTC
NA NA TRBJ2-3 TRBV29-1 CSVVLQRSTDTQYF TGCAGCGTTGTTCTGCAGCGTAGCACAGATACGCAGTATTTT
NA TRBD2 TRBJ2-1 TRBV5-1 CASSLAVGTSGNNEQFF TGCGCCAGCAGCTTGGCGGTGGGGACTAGCGGAAACAATGAGCAGTTCTTC
NA TRBD1 TRBJ1-2 TRBV5-1 CASRGQAANYGYTF TGCGCCAGCCGAGGACAGGCCGCTAACTATGGCTACACCTTC
NA NA TRBJ1-2 TRBV25-1 CASSDPGAQGYTF TGTGCCAGCAGTGACCCCGGAGCCCAAGGCTACACCTTC
NA TRBD1 TRBJ2-1 TRBV7-8 CASSPLRGPLNEQFF TGTGCCAGCAGCCCACTCAGGGGGCCGTTGAATGAGCAGTTCTTC
NA TRBD1 TRBJ1-1 TRBV5-1 CASSRPGTGATEAFF TGCGCCAGCAGCCGGCCAGGGACAGGGGCAACTGAAGCTTTCTTT
NA TRBD2 TRBJ2-1 TRBV30 CASAREGHEQFF TGTGCCTCCGCGCGGGAGGGCCACGAGCAGTTCTTC
NA NA TRBJ2-2 TRBV3-1 CASSQTGRRTGELFF TGTGCCAGCAGCCAGACAGGGAGGAGGACCGGGGAGCTGTTTTTT
NA NA TRBJ2-7 TRBV5-1 CASRQGVYSYEQYF TGCGCCAGCAGACAGGGAGTCTACTCCTACGAGCAGTACTTC
NA NA TRBJ1-1 TRBV6-4 CASSDFGNTEAFF TGTGCCAGCAGTGATTTTGGGAACACTGAAGCCTTCTTT
NA NA TRBJ2-1 TRBV15 CATSRVIRSGSYNEQFF TGTGCCACCAGCAGAGTCATCCGGAGCGGGTCCTACAATGAGCAGTTCTTC
NA TRBD1 TRBJ2-7 TRBV18 CASSPLGQDYEQYF TGTGCCAGCTCACCACTGGGACAGGACTACGAGCAGTACTTC
NA NA TRBJ2-3 TRBV3-1 CASSVSAPDTQYF TGTGCCAGCAGCGTGTCGGCCCCGGATACGCAGTATTTT
NA TRBD1 TRBJ1-2 TRBV18 CASSPEGQGANYGYTF TGTGCCAGCTCACCCGAAGGACAGGGGGCTAACTATGGCTACACCTTC
NA NA TRBJ1-2 TRBV28 CASSPLRGVYGYTF TGTGCCAGCAGTCCCTTAAGGGGCGTTTATGGCTACACCTTC
NA TRBD1 TRBJ2-2 TRBV2 CASSGGQGSGELFF TGTGCCAGCAGTGGGGGACAGGGAAGCGGGGAGCTGTTTTTT
NA NA TRBJ1-3 TRBV6-5 CASSYSGSSGNTIYF TGTGCCAGCAGTTACTCCGGGAGCTCTGGAAACACCATATATTTT
NA NA TRBJ2-1 TRBV6-5 CASSILRVEGDEQFF TGTGCCAGCAGTATTCTTAGGGTGGAAGGAGATGAGCAGTTCTTC
NA NA TRBJ2-2 TRBV30 CAWRGHGELFF TGTGCCTGGAGAGGGCACGGGGAGCTGTTTTTT
once NA TRBJ2-3 TRBV12-3/TRBV12-4 CASSSAGLLTDTQYF TGTGCCAGCAGTTCTGCGGGACTTCTCACAGATACGCAGTATTTT
NA NA TRBJ1-2 TRBV18 CASSPDRVSVNYGYTF TGTGCCAGCTCACCAGATCGAGTGTCGGTTAACTATGGCTACACCTTC
NA TRBD2 TRBJ2-1 TRBV20-1 CSARDVGGPGDAQFF TGCAGTGCTAGAGATGTGGGAGGGCCGGGGGACGCGCAGTTCTTC
once NA TRBJ2-5 TRBV2 CASTPGGLPQETQYF TGTGCCAGCACCCCCGGGGGACTTCCGCAAGAGACCCAGTACTTC
NA NA TRBJ1-2 TRBV12-3/TRBV12-4 CASRRDTLGYTF TGTGCCAGCAGGCGGGACACCCTTGGCTACACCTTC
NA TRBD1 TRBJ1-5 TRBV12-3/TRBV12-4 CASSPQGGITNQPQHF TGTGCCAGCAGTCCCCAGGGGGGAATAACGAATCAGCCCCAGCATTTT
NA NA TRBJ1-2 TRBV12-5 CASGRDGNYGYTF TGTGCTAGTGGTCGGGACGGTAACTATGGCTACACCTTC
NA TRBD1 TRBJ2-7 TRBV24-1 CATSDTGTGVEQYF TGTGCCACCAGTGATACCGGGACAGGGGTCGAGCAGTACTTC
NA NA TRBJ2-7 TRBV27 CASSQRSGSRVNEQYF TGTGCCAGCAGCCAACGCTCGGGAAGCCGGGTGAACGAGCAGTACTTC
NA TRBD1 TRBJ2-1 TRBV5-1 CASSLGLDRSNVRNEQFF TGCGCCAGCAGCTTGGGTCTGGACAGGTCGAATGTTAGGAATGAGCAGTTCTTC
NA NA TRBJ1-1 TRBV5-6 CASSLVGRNTEAFF TGTGCCAGCAGCTTGGTGGGCCGGAACACTGAAGCTTTCTTT
NA NA TRBJ2-7 TRBV27 CASSSKGPRVSEQYF TGTGCCAGCAGTTCAAAGGGACCTAGGGTCAGCGAGCAGTACTTC
NA TRBD2 TRBJ2-2 TRBV7-9 CASSFLPMASGRNTGELFF TGTGCCAGCAGCTTCCTCCCAATGGCTAGCGGGAGGAACACCGGGGAGCTGTTTTTT
NA NA TRBJ2-1 TRBV7-2 CASSPKAGSYNEQFF TGTGCCAGCAGCCCAAAGGCAGGCTCCTACAATGAGCAGTTCTTC
NA TRBD2 TRBJ2-5 TRBV9 CASSVSPFSGRETQYF TGTGCCAGCAGCGTATCCCCCTTTAGCGGGAGAGAGACCCAGTACTTC
once NA TRBJ2-1 TRBV5-4 CASSWGGGGRSYNEQFF TGTGCCAGCAGCTGGGGTGGAGGGGGCAGATCCTACAATGAGCAGTTCTTC
NA NA TRBJ2-6 TRBV29-1 CSVDLLSGANVLTF TGCAGCGTGGATCTCCTCTCTGGGGCCAACGTCCTGACTTTC
NA TRBD2 TRBJ2-7 TRBV3-1 CASRGSWGPYEQYF TGTGCCAGTCGCGGGAGCTGGGGCCCCTACGAGCAGTACTTC
NA NA TRBJ2-2 TRBV5-4 CAGQINTGELFF TGTGCCGGACAAATTAACACCGGGGAGCTGTTTTTT
NA TRBD2 TRBJ2-3 TRBV6-4 CASSESRGGFDTQYF TGTGCCAGCAGTGAATCCCGGGGGGGGTTCGATACGCAGTATTTT
NA NA TRBJ2-1 TRBV5-1 CASSGRAEQFF TGCGCCAGCAGCGGTCGGGCTGAGCAGTTCTTC
NA NA TRBJ2-7 TRBV25-1 CASSDDRAYEQYF TGTGCCAGCAGTGACGACAGAGCCTACGAGCAGTACTTC
NA NA TRBJ2-3 TRBV29-1 CSVEPSSRGGTDTQYF TGCAGCGTTGAACCCAGCAGTAGAGGTGGGACAGATACGCAGTATTTT
NA NA TRBJ2-3 TRBV4-1 CASSQQSGDTQYF TGCGCCAGCAGCCAACAAAGCGGAGATACGCAGTATTTT
once TRBD1 TRBJ2-7 TRBV5-4 CASSAGTGVYEQYF TGTGCCAGCAGCGCCGGGACAGGGGTTTACGAGCAGTACTTC
NA TRBD1 TRBJ2-5 TRBV2 CASSGTGLWETQYF TGTGCCAGCAGTGGGACAGGGCTTTGGGAGACCCAGTACTTC
NA NA TRBJ2-3 TRBV9 CASSLQGLLSTDTQYF TGTGCCAGCAGCCTCCAGGGACTCCTGAGCACAGATACGCAGTATTTT
NA NA TRBJ1-2 TRBV30 CAWSGGLNYGYTF TGTGCCTGGAGCGGGGGGCTTAACTATGGCTACACCTTC
NA NA TRBJ2-2 TRBV18 CASSTRITTNTGELFF TGTGCCAGCTCAACGAGAATAACTACGAACACCGGGGAGCTGTTTTTT
NA NA TRBJ2-1 TRBV5-4 CASSLVGARNEQFF TGTGCCAGCAGCTTGGTAGGGGCCCGCAATGAGCAGTTCTTC
NA NA TRBJ1-4 TRBV28 CASIPVGQGELFF TGTGCCAGCATCCCAGTGGGACAAGGTGAACTGTTTTTT
NA NA TRBJ2-7 TRBV7-9 CASTRGGIDEQYF TGTGCCAGCACCCGGGGCGGGATTGACGAGCAGTACTTC
NA TRBD1 TRBJ1-1 TRBV6-1 CASSLRTGGMYTEAFF TGTGCCAGCAGTCTCCGGACAGGGGGCATGTACACTGAAGCTTTCTTT